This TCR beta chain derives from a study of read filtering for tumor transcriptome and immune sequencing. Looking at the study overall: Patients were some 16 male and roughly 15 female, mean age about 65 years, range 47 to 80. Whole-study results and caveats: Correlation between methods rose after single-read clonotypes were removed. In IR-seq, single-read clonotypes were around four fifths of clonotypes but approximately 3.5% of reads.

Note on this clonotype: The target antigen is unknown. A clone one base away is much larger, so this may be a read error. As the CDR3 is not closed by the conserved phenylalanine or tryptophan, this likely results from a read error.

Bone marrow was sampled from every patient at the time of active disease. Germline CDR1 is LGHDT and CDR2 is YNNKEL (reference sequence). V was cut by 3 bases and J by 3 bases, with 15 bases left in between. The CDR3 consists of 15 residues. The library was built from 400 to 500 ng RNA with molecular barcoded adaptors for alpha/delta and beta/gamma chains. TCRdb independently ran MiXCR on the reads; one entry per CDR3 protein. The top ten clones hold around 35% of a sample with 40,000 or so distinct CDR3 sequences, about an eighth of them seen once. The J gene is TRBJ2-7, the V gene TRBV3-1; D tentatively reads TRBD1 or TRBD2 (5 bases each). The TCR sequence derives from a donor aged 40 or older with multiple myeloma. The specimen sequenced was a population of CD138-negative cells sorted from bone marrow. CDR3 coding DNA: TGTGCCAGCAGCCACCCGACAGAGGGAGTCTACGAGCAGTACCTC. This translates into CASSHPTEGVYEQYL.